This TCR beta chain was documented in a study of cytomegalovirus exposure and HLA in healthy donors. Study-level results: Specificity of a few CMV-associated chains for CMV antigens was verified in vitro. Among immune exposure information, only CMV serostatus was available. Association of 15,000 to 20,000 TCR beta sequences with HLA alleles was found at 0.05 false discovery rate in a later analysis.

PCR was performed using 60 Vbeta and 13 Jbeta primers. Clones were sequenced by immunoSEQ multiplex PCR, and TCRdb holds only the in-frame ones, with some missing. This repertoire includes approximately 140,000 clones. As regards this clone: Its specificity is not known.

This cohort consisted of healthy bone marrow donors. CDR1 is LGHNA, CDR2 YSLEER, per germline. The CDR3 extends over 12 amino acids. V was shortened by 4 bases and J by 7 bases, with 11 bases between the two germline ends. Sequenced material: PBMCs. This TCR was sampled from a woman aged 40 to 49 in good health and CMV-seronegative. V is TRBV4-3 and J is TRBJ2-7; D unresolved. CDR3 residues: CASSPGRGEQYV. As DNA, the CDR3 is TGCGCCAGCAGCCCCGGACGTGGGGAGCAGTACGTC.